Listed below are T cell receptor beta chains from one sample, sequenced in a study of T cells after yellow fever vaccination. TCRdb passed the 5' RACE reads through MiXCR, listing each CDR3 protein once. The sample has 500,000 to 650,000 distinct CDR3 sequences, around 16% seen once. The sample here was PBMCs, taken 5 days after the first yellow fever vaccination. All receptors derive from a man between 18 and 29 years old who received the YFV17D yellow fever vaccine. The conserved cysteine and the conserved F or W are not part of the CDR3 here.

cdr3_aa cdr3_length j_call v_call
ASSRPGGAYEQY 12 TRBJ2-7 TRBV7-9
SVSQGAGNTEAF 12 TRBJ1-1 TRBV29-1
SAGKGMGEKLF 11 TRBJ1-4 TRBV20-1
ATSGSSGGLPHTDTQY 16 TRBJ2-3 TRBV24-1
ASSFGQRPYYGYT 13 TRBJ1-2 TRBV5-1
ASSYRTSGGVSYNEQF 16 TRBJ2-1 TRBV6-2/TRBV6-3
ASSQGGVAGIAKNIQY 16 TRBJ2-4 TRBV4-3
ASTTGAGNEKLF 12 TRBJ1-4 TRBV5-1
SARGAGGKTSTDTQY 15 TRBJ2-3 TRBV20-1
ASRFGTSDTQY 11 TRBJ2-3 TRBV6-1
ASLEQGSYNEQF 12 TRBJ2-1 TRBV2
ASSLLASGNTIY 12 TRBJ1-3 TRBV5-5
ASSIDYSAYNEQF 13 TRBJ2-1 TRBV19
ASSYASNTGELF 12 TRBJ2-2 TRBV6-5
ASRYIAGQNHEAF 13 TRBJ1-1 TRBV7-2
SAIGTEIHNEQF 12 TRBJ2-1 TRBV20-1
ASRPLFGQTRSNQPQH 16 TRBJ1-5 TRBV11-1
ASRREGDTQY 10 TRBJ2-3 TRBV7-9
SARLITGFYNEQF 13 TRBJ2-1 TRBV20-1
ASSQAGTPTYNEQF 14 TRBJ2-1 TRBV3-1
ASSLESVSSYEQY 13 TRBJ2-7 TRBV7-8
ASSQRRGAPYNEQF 14 TRBJ2-1 TRBV4-1
ASSPPGGLGTAAF 13 TRBJ1-1 TRBV18
SATRRGYEQF 10 TRBJ2-1 TRBV20-1
ASSGFGDTEAF 11 TRBJ1-1 TRBV2
ASSFALPNTGELF 13 TRBJ2-2 TRBV5-1
ASSPGGDGYT 10 TRBJ1-2 TRBV7-9